This is a list of T cell receptor beta chains from one sample in a study of monozygotic twins with cystic fibrosis. Using immunoSEQ multiplex PCR, the repertoire was profiled, and TCRdb retains in-frame clones only, with some absent. Of 30,000 to 35,000 clones listed, 92% are singletons. Sample: blood. These TCRs come from a girl aged 2 to 10 with cystic fibrosis. Both conserved end residues are part of each CDR3. D genes are given only for firm matches. Clone sizes are given selectively: once, few, many, or a class where the clone is expanded.

>.|TRBJ2-2|TRBV7-2|TRBD2
TGTGCCAGCAGCACCCATCGGATTCCTAGCGGGGGGAAGGCCGGGGAGCTGTTTTTT
CASSTHRIPSGGKAGELFF
>.|TRBJ2-1|TRBV29-1|.
TGCAGCGTTGGACGGCAGGGAGGTTTTAGTGAGCAGTTCTTC
CSVGRQGGFSEQFF
>.|TRBJ1-6|TRBV7-6|.
TGTGCCAGCAGCCAGGTTAGGGGGGGCAGGAATTATTCACCCCTCCACTTT
CASSQVRGGRNYSPLHF
>.|TRBJ2-7|TRBV7-6|TRBD2
TGTGCCAGCAGCTCTCGAGGGGAGGGGGAGCAGTACTTC
CASSSRGEGEQYF
>.|TRBJ2-7|TRBV29-1|TRBD1
TGCAGCGTTGCCGACAGGGTGGGCGAGCAGTACTTC
CSVADRVGEQYF
>.|TRBJ1-6|TRBV19|TRBD1
TGTGCCAGTAGTATAGGGACAGGGGGTTTTTCACCCCTCCACTTT
CASSIGTGGFSPLHF
>.|TRBJ2-5|TRBV7-6|.
TGTGCCAGCAGCTTAGCGGGCCGTTCCGTGGAGACCCAGTACTTC
CASSLAGRSVETQYF
>.|TRBJ2-3|TRBV9|.
TGTGCCAGCAGCGACGTCCCAGATACGCAGTATTTT
CASSDVPDTQYF
>.|TRBJ2-7|TRBV30|.
TGTGCCTGGTCCCTAGGACGCCGGGGGGAGCAGTACTTC
CAWSLGRRGEQYF
>.|TRBJ1-2|TRBV11-2|.
TGTGCCAGCAGCTTACCGGGAGCTCTCTATGGCTACACCTTC
CASSLPGALYGYTF
>.|TRBJ1-2|TRBV25-1|TRBD1
TGTGCCAGCAGTGAATCAGGACAGGGTAACTATGGCTACACCTTC
CASSESGQGNYGYTF
>.|TRBJ2-5|TRBV5-1|.
TGCGCCAGCAGCGGAACGAAACTAGCTCTAGGGGCGGCCCAGTACTTC
CASSGTKLALGAAQYF
>.|TRBJ2-7|TRBV5-1|.
TGCGCCAGCAGCTTGGAGGTGGGCCCCTACGAGCAGTACTTC
CASSLEVGPYEQYF
>.|TRBJ2-5|TRBV7-2|TRBD1
TGTGCCAGCAGCTCGGTAGGGACAGGGGGAGAGACCCAGTACTTC
CASSSVGTGGETQYF
>.|TRBJ2-7|TRBV19|.
TGTGCCAGTAGTCAGGTGGGGGGAGTTCGCGAGCAGTACTTC
CASSQVGGVREQYF
>.|TRBJ1-2|TRBV28|TRBD1
TGTGCCAGCAGTTCTCCGCGGAGGACAGGGGACTATGGCTACACCTTC
CASSSPRRTGDYGYTF
>once|TRBJ1-1|TRBV5-1|.
TGCGCCAGCAGCCTAGGGTCGGTCCCTGAAGCTTTCTTT
CASSLGSVPEAFF
>once|TRBJ1-3|TRBV5-4|.
TGTGCCAGCAGTAGGGGCAGCATTTCCTCTGGAAACACCATATATTTT
CASSRGSISSGNTIYF
>.|TRBJ2-7|TRBV30|.
TGTGCCTGGGGACAAGAAAGCAAGGACAATTCCTACGAGCAGTACTTC
CAWGQESKDNSYEQYF
>once|TRBJ2-7|TRBV4-2|TRBD2
TGTGCCAGCAGCCAAGATCGCGGGGGGGCCTACGAGCAGTACTTC
CASSQDRGGAYEQYF
>.|TRBJ2-7|TRBV6-6|.
TGTGCCAGCAGTTACTCGGCCGGGGCCTACGAGCAGTACTTC
CASSYSAGAYEQYF
>.|TRBJ2-1|TRBV4-1|.
TGCGCCAGCAGCCTTAGCCGGGACTTCTCCTACAATGAGCAGTTCTTC
CASSLSRDFSYNEQFF
>.|TRBJ2-2|TRBV5-4|.
TGTGCCAGCAGCTTGGTACAGAACACCGGGGAGCTGTTTTTT
CASSLVQNTGELFF
>.|TRBJ2-7|TRBV7-2|.
TGTGCCAGCAGCCTGGACTGGGCCTACGAGCAGTACTTC
CASSLDWAYEQYF
>.|TRBJ1-2|TRBV15|TRBD1
TGTGCCACCAGCGGGGGACAGGTAGATTGGTATGGCTACACCTTC
CATSGGQVDWYGYTF